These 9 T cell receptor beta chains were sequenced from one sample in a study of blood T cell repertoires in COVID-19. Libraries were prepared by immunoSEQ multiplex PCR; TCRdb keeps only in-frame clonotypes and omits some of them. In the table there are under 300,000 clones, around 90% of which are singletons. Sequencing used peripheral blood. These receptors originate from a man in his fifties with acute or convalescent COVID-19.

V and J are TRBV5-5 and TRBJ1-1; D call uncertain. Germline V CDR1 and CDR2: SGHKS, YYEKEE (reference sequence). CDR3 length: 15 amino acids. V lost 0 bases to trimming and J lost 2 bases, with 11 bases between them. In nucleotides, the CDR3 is TGTGCCAGCAGCTTGGTGGGAGAACCAAACACTGAAGCTTTCTTT. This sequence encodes CASSLVGEPNTEAFF.

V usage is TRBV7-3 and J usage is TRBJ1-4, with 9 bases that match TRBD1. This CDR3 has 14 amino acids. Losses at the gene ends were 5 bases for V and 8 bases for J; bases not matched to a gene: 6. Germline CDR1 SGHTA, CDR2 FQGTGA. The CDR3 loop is CASSQTGGPEKLFF. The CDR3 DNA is TGTGCCAGCAGCCAGACAGGGGGGCCGGAAAAACTGTTTTTT.

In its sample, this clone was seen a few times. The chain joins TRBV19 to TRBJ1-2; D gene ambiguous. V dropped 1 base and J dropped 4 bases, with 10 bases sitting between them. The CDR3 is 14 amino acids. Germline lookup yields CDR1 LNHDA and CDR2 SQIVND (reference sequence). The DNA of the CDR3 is TGTGCCAGTAGTATAGGGGAGAGAAGCTATGGCTACACCTTC. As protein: CASSIGERSYGYTF. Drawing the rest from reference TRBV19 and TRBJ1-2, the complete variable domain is DGGITQSPKYLFRKEGQNVTLSCEQNLNHDAMYWYRQDPGQGLRLIYYSQIVNDFQKGDIAEGYSVSREKKESFPLTVTSAQKNPTAFYLCASSIGERSYGYTFGSGTRLTVV.

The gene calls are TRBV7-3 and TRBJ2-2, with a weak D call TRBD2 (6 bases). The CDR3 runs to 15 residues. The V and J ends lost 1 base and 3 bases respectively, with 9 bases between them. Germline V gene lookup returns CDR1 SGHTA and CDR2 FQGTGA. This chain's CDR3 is CASSLRAGHTGELFF. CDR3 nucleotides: TGTGCCAGCAGCTTAAGGGCGGGGCACACCGGGGAGCTGTTTTTT.

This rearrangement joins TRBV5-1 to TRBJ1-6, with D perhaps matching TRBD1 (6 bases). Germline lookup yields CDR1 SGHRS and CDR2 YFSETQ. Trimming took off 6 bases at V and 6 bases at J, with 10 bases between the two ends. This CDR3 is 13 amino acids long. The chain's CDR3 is CASNVDSNSPLHF. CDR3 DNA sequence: TGCGCCAGCAACGTGGACAGTAATTCACCCCTCCACTTT.

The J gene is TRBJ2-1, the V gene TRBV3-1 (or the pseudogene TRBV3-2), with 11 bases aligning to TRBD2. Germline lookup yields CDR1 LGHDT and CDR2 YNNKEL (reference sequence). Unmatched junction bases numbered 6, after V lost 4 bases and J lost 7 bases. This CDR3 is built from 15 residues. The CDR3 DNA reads TGTGCCAGCAGCCTACAGACTAGCGGGGATAATGAGCAGTTCTTC. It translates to CASSLQTSGDNEQFF.

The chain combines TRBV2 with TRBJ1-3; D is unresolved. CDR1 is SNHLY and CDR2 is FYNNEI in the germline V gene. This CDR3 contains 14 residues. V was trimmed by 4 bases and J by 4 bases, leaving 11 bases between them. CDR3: CASSVGGPGNTIYF. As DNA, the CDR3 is TGTGCCAGCAGTGTAGGAGGTCCAGGAAACACCATATATTTT.

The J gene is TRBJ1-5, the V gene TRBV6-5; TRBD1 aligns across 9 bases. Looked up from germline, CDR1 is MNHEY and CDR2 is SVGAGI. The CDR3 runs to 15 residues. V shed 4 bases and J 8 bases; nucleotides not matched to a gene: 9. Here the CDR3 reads CASSSWDRDGEPQHF. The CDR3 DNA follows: TGTGCCAGCAGTTCCTGGGACAGGGACGGCGAGCCCCAGCATTTT.

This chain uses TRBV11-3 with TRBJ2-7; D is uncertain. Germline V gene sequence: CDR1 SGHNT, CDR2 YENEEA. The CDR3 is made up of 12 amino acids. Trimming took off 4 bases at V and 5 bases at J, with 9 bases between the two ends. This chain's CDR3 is CASSSSGHEQYF. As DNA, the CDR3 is TGTGCCAGCAGCTCCAGTGGCCACGAGCAGTACTTC.